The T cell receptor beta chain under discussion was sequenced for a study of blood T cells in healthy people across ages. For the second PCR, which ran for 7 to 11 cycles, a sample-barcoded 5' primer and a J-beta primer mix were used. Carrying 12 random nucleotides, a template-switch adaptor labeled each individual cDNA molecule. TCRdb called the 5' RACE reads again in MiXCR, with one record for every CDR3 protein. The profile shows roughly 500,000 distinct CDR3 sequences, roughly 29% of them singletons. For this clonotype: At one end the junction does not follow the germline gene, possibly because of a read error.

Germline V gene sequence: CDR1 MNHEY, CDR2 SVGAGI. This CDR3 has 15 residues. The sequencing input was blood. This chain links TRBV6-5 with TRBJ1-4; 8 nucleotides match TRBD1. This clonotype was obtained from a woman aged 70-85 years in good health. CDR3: CASSSPDRAGEKPFF. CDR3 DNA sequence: TGTGCCAGCAGTTCCCCGGACAGGGCCGGGGAAAAACCGTTTTTT.